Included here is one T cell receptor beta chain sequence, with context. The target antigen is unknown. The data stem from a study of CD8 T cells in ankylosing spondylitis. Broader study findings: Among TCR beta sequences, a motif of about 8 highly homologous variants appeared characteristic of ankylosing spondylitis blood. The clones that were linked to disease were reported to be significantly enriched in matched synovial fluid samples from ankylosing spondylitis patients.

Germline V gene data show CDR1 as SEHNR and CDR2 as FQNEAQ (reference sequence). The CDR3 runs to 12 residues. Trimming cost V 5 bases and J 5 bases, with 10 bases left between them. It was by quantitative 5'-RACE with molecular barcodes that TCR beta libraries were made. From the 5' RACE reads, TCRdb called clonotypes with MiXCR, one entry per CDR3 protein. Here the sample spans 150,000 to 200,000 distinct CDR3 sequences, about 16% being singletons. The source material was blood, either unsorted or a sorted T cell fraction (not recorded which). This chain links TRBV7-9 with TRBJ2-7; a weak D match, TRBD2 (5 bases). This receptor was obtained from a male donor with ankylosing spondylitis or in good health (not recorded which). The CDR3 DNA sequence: TGTGCCAGCAGCACCAGCGGCAACGAGCAGTACTTC. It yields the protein CASSTSGNEQYF.